This paragraph covers one TCR beta chain sequence. What it binds is not known. The sample belongs to a study of CD8+ T cells in alopecia areata. Background on the study: Each day, treated patients took oral tofacitinib twice, at 5 to 10 mg per dose. Tofacitinib was given for 6 to 18 months, then stopped for 6 months.

Lesional scalp punch biopsies and peripheral blood came from alopecia areata patients. Study-wide findings and caveats: Lesional scalp, notably in alopecia totalis/universalis, had clonality above that of normal scalp.

cDNA reverse transcribed from extracted RNA served as the sequencing template. Produced via immunoSEQ multiplex PCR; TCRdb's table is partial and in-frame only. Among 150,000 to 200,000 clones listed, about 63% were seen once. J lost 6 bases, V lost 5 bases, and 6 bases had no gene match. CDR1 and CDR2 (germline): MNHNS, SASEGT. This CDR3 has 14 residues. The starting material was CD4+ T cells sorted from blood, obtained at week 0. The origin of this receptor is a human donor with alopecia areata. The V gene is TRBV6-1, the J gene TRBJ1-4; the match to TRBD1 covers 7 bases. The CDR3 DNA is TGTGCCAGCAGTAGTAGAGGGGGCGATGAAAAACTGTTTTTT. Translating it yields CASSSRGGDEKLFF.